The 29 T cell receptor beta chains below come from one sample, sequenced in a study of T-cell reconstitution after alpha-beta-depleted transplantation in children. Molecular barcoding with unique molecular identifiers was used for the TCRbeta library. One entry per CDR3 protein, called by TCRdb with MiXCR from the PCR reads. The table records around 270,000 distinct CDR3 sequences, about a tenth of them present only once. Sample: PBMCs, taken before TCRalphabeta/CD19-depleted stem cell transplant. Source of these receptors: a boy under three years old with acute myeloid leukemia, due to receive a stem cell transplant.

This clonotype was counted many times. V gene TRBV24-1 combines with J gene TRBJ2-5; no firm D call. In germline, CDR1 is KGHDR, CDR2 SFDVKD. V shed 3 bases and J shed 1 base, with 11 bases lying between them. This CDR3 spans 15 amino acids. The CDR3 sequence is CATSDPRRPQETQYF. As DNA, the CDR3 is TGTGCCACCAGTGATCCAAGACGGCCCCAAGAGACCCAGTACTTC.

This clonotype has ten or more counts. This chain connects TRBV7-8 to TRBJ1-5; D is uncertain. The CDR3 runs 16 residues. V was shortened by 0 bases and J by 6 bases, with 15 bases between the two germline ends. Germline CDR1 reads SGHVS; CDR2 reads FQNEAQ. CDR3 sequence (DNA): TGTGCCAGCAGCTTAGCGCGATGGGAGGGAAGTCAGCCCCAGCATTTT. It yields the protein CASSLARWEGSQPQHF.

In its sample, this clonotype was seen many times. The chain joins TRBV6-5 to TRBJ2-7; D remains ambiguous. CDR1 MNHEY and CDR2 SVGAGI come from the germline V gene. V was shortened by 4 bases and J by 1 base, with 11 bases between the two germline ends. The CDR3 extends over 14 amino acids. The CDR3 is CASSSGMVSYEQYF. The CDR3 DNA follows: TGTGCCAGCAGTTCTGGAATGGTTTCCTACGAGCAGTACTTC.

The sample holds many counts of this clonotype. The chain has TRBV7-9 and TRBJ2-7, with TRBD1 matching over 7 bases. Germline loops: CDR1 SEHNR, CDR2 FQNEAQ (reference sequence). The CDR3 is 13 residues long. Unmatched junction bases numbered 3, after V lost 1 base and J lost 6 bases. For the CDR3, the DNA is TGTGCCAGCAGCTTAGGACAGGGTGGCGAGCAGTACTTC. This codes for CASSLGQGGEQYF.

This clonotype occurred many times. J is TRBJ2-3 and V is TRBV9, with TRBD2 matching over 11 bases. After removal of 3 bases from V and 5 bases from J, the junction contained 5 bases not matched to a gene. CDR1 is SGDLS and CDR2 is YYNGEE in the germline V gene. The CDR3 has 15 residues. This CDR3 is CASSDLAGGIDTQYF. CDR3 DNA: TGTGCCAGCAGCGATCTAGCGGGAGGAATAGATACGCAGTATTTT.

This clonotype showed up just a few times. The gene calls are TRBV7-2 and TRBJ1-5; the D gene is possibly TRBD1 (6 bases). Germline V CDR1 and CDR2: SGHTA, FQGNSA. The CDR3 is made up of 14 amino acids. V lost 5 bases to trimming and J lost 3 bases, with 11 bases between them. CDR3 in DNA: TGTGCCAGCAGCGAACAGGGCCCCAATCAGCCCCAGCATTTT. Amino acid sequence: CASSEQGPNQPQHF. Using reference TRBV7-2 and TRBJ1-5 for the parts outside the CDR3, the full variable domain is GAGVSQSPSNKVTEKGKDVELRCDPISGHTALYWYRQSLGQGLEFLIYFQGNSAPDKSGLPSDRFSAERTGGSVSTLTIQRTQQEDSAVYLCASSEQGPNQPQHFGDGTRLSIL.

Comments on this clonotype: Relative to the germline gene, one junction end is altered; a read error may explain this. The chain carries TRBV3-1 and TRBJ1-2, with a tentative D call TRBD1 (5 bases). This CDR3 spans 12 amino acids. Per germline, CDR1 LGHDT and CDR2 YNNKEL (reference sequence). The CDR3 sequence is CASSLGTYRYTF. CDR3 coding DNA: TGTGCCAGCAGCCTCGGGACCTATCGCTACACCTTC.

The V call is TRBV7-9, the J call TRBJ2-2; 9 bases align to TRBD1. CDR3 length: 16 amino acids. V shed 4 bases, J shed 1 base, and the junction held 4 bases outside the gene matches. The germline gives CDR1 SEHNR, CDR2 FQNEAQ (reference sequence). CDR3 sequence (DNA): TGTGCCAGCAGCTCCGGGACAGGGCTGAACACCGGGGAGCTGTTTTTT. It specifies CASSSGTGLNTGELFF.

The sample holds many counts of this clonotype. The J gene is TRBJ1-1, the V gene TRBV2; 8 bases fit TRBD1. CDR3 length equals 15 residues. After removal of 2 bases from V and 5 bases from J, the junction contained 7 bases not matched to a gene. Germline CDR1 reads SNHLY; CDR2 reads FYNNEI. In nucleotides, the CDR3 is TGTGCCAGCAGTGAACGGGCAGGGGGCTATACTGAAGCTTTCTTT. It codes for CASSERAGGYTEAFF.

This rearrangement joins TRBV5-1 to TRBJ1-2; maybe TRBD1 (6 bases). Trimming pared 3 bases from V and 3 bases from J, leaving 6 bases between. This CDR3 is 12 amino acids long. Looked up from germline, CDR1 is SGHRS and CDR2 is YFSETQ. CDR3 sequence reads: CASSYRDYGYTF. DNA of the CDR3: TGCGCCAGCAGCTACAGGGACTATGGCTACACCTTC.

In this sample, this clonotype turned up many times. The chain is built from TRBV7-9 and TRBJ2-3; 9 bases line up with TRBD2. Trimming cost V 2 bases and J 2 bases; bases outside gene matches: 8. CDR1 and CDR2 from the germline V gene are SEHNR and FQNEAQ (reference sequence). The CDR3 consists of 17 residues. The DNA of the CDR3 is TGTGCCAGCAGCTTATTGCGCGGGACTAGCTTCACAGATACGCAGTATTTT. This encodes CASSLLRGTSFTDTQYF.

This clonotype was seen ten or more times. The rearrangement uses TRBV28 and TRBJ2-5; no definite D call. V lost 0 bases to trimming and J lost 5 bases, with 4 bases between them. CDR3 length: 12 residues. Germline-derived CDR1 and CDR2 are MDHEN and SYDVKM. The CDR3 reads CASSLWGETQYF. CDR3 bases: TGTGCCAGCAGTTTATGGGGGGAGACCCAGTACTTC.

This clonotype was found a few times. The genes are TRBV7-2 and TRBJ1-5; D ambiguous. The germline V gene encodes CDR1 SGHTA and CDR2 FQGNSA. Trimming left V 4 bases short and J 4 bases short, with 5 bases between. The CDR3 totals 12 residues. The CDR3 DNA reads TGTGCCAGCAGCTACCCAAATCAGCCCCAGCATTTT. Its protein product is CASSYPNQPQHF.

This clonotype was detected ten times or more. The chain couples TRBV4-3 to TRBJ2-7; 8 bases align to TRBD2. Germline V gene lookup returns CDR1 LGHNA and CDR2 YSLEER. The V gene end was trimmed by 1 base and the J gene end by 2 bases; junction bases not matched to a gene: 4. CDR3 length: 15 residues. The CDR3 DNA sequence: TGCGCCAGCAGCCAAGCGGGACTAGGCCCCTACGAGCAGTACTTC. Protein product: CASSQAGLGPYEQYF.

This rearrangement joins TRBV6-6 to TRBJ1-1; possible D gene TRBD1, 6 bases. Germline V lookup: CDR1 MNHNY, CDR2 SVGAGI (reference sequence). Trimming took off 2 bases at V and 13 bases at J, with 14 bases between the two ends. The CDR3 loop spans 12 amino acids. CDR3 loop: CASSYLNRDGFF. The CDR3 bases are TGTGCCAGCAGTTACCTTAACAGGGACGGTTTCTTT.

This clonotype rates as medium-sized. The chain carries TRBV7-2 and TRBJ2-7; D not resolved. The ends were cut back, 4 bases at V and 2 bases at J, with 3 bases in the middle. Germline V lookup: CDR1 SGHTA, CDR2 FQGNSA. This CDR3 region has 11 residues. In DNA, the CDR3 is TGTGCCAGCAGCTCCACCTACGAGCAGTACTTC. Protein: CASSSTYEQYF.

This clonotype showed up many times. The V call is TRBV28, the J call TRBJ2-5; 10 bases align to TRBD1. CDR3 length: 17 amino acids. V lost 3 bases, J lost 1 base, and 8 bases stayed unmatched. Germline CDR1 reads MDHEN; CDR2 reads SYDVKM. In DNA form, the CDR3 reads TGTGCCAGCAGTTTCCCGACAGGGGGCGAGGGCCAAGAGACCCAGTACTTC. Amino acids: CASSFPTGGEGQETQYF.

The count of this clonotype is one. The chain combines TRBV7-1 with TRBJ2-2; no reliable D call. TRBV7-1 is filed as an ORF, its function uncertain. V was clipped by 3 bases and J by 0 bases, with 11 bases between them. This CDR3 comprises 16 residues. CDR3 DNA: TGTGCCAGCAGCTCGCCTAGAGAAGCGAACACCGGGGAGCTGTTTTTT. The encoded protein is CASSSPREANTGELFF.

As concerns this clonotype: A much bigger clone sits one base away, suggesting this may be a read error. V gene TRBV6-1 combines with J gene TRBJ2-3; D is unresolved. Per germline, CDR1 MNHNS and CDR2 SASEGT. This CDR3 comprises 13 residues. V was clipped by 5 bases and J by 6 bases, with 12 bases between them. CDR3: CASSSQGLDTQYF. As DNA, the CDR3 is TGTGCCAGCAGTAGCCAAGGGCTGGATACGCAGTATTTT.

In its sample, this clonotype was seen many times. One end of the junction varies from germline; a read error may be responsible. CDR3 loop: CASSEGSYEQYF. In DNA, the CDR3 is TGCGCCAGCAGCGAGGGGAGCTACGAGCAGTACTTC. This chain links TRBV25-1 with TRBJ2-7, with D possibly being TRBD1 or TRBD2 (5 bases each). This CDR3 has 12 amino acids. CDR1 and CDR2 from the germline V gene are MGHDK and SYGVNS.

The rearrangement joins TRBV28 to TRBJ2-7; the match to TRBD1 covers 8 bases. J was trimmed by 5 bases and V by 7 bases; bases with no gene match: 4. Germline-derived CDR1 and CDR2 are MDHEN and SYDVKM. The CDR3 extends over 12 amino acids. CDR3 coding DNA: TGTGCCAGCACCGACAGGGGAGACGAGCAGTACTTC. This translates into CASTDRGDEQYF.

This clonotype was counted at least ten times. The J gene is TRBJ2-1, the V gene TRBV29-1, with 9 bases lining up with TRBD2. Germline CDR1 is SQVTM and CDR2 is ANQGSEA. The CDR3 length is 13 residues. Trimming removed 4 bases from V and 6 bases from J; junction bases left unmatched: 4. Here the CDR3 reads CSVVASGTNEQFF. Written as DNA, the CDR3 is TGCAGCGTTGTGGCTAGCGGGACCAATGAGCAGTTCTTC.

This clonotype was picked up many times. V is TRBV4-3 and J is TRBJ2-7; possibly TRBD2 for D (6 bases). The length of the CDR3 is 13 residues. V was cut by 0 bases and J by 13 bases, with 16 bases left in between. In germline, CDR1 is LGHNA, CDR2 YSLEER. Written as DNA, the CDR3 is TGCGCCAGCAGCCAAGATCTGGCGGGACGGACCTACTTC. Translating it yields CASSQDLAGRTYF.

At least ten counts were recorded for this clonotype. The chain links TRBV20-1 to TRBJ2-7, with unresolved D. Germline CDR1 is DFQATT and CDR2 is SNEGSKA (reference sequence). The CDR3 has 13 residues. Trimming removed 5 bases from V and 0 bases from J, with 11 bases in between. The CDR3 bases are TGCAGTGCTGTACCGCAAACCTCCTACGAGCAGTACTTC. It specifies CSAVPQTSYEQYF.

This clonotype was seen many times. CDR3 sequence (DNA): TGTGCCAGCAGCTTAACCGACAGTTACGACGAGCAGTACTTC. Amino acids: CASSLTDSYDEQYF. V and J are TRBV7-9 and TRBJ2-7; perhaps TRBD1 as D (5 bases). The V end lost 2 bases, the J end lost 5 bases, and 13 bases lay between the germline ends. Germline lookup yields CDR1 SEHNR and CDR2 FQNEAQ (reference sequence). The CDR3 has 14 amino acids.

This clonotype was observed a single time. A single base separates this from a much larger clone, so it may be a read error. The J gene is TRBJ2-1, the V gene TRBV19; D is unresolved. CDR3 length equals 14 residues. V lost 6 bases, J lost 3 bases, and 12 bases lay in between. Germline V CDR1 and CDR2: LNHDA, SQIVND (reference sequence). Here the CDR3 DNA reads TGTGCCAGTAGGTCAAGGGCCTGCTACAATGAGCAGTTCTTC. It specifies CASRSRACYNEQFF.

In this sample, this clonotype turned up many times. One end of the junction does not line up with germline, which may come from a read error. The chain links TRBV12-3 or TRBV12-4 to TRBJ1-3; 8 bases agree with TRBD1. CDR3 length: 17 residues. In nucleotides, the CDR3 is TGTGCCAGCAGTCCGCGGCTCCCTGGGACAGGAGGGCTCCGGGTGGGGTTT. Protein: CASSPRLPGTGGLRVGF.

This clonotype was found many times. The chain is built from TRBV4-2 and TRBJ2-3; tentative D call: TRBD2 (6 bases). From germline, CDR1 is LGHNA and CDR2 YNFKEQ. The V end lost 0 bases, the J end lost 2 bases, and 9 bases lay between the germline ends. The CDR3 consists of 15 residues. The DNA for the CDR3 is TGTGCCAGCAGCCAAGATCGCGGGGACACAGATACGCAGTATTTT. Amino acid sequence: CASSQDRGDTDTQYF.

This clonotype was observed a few times. The chain employs TRBV5-1 and TRBJ2-1; TRBD1 aligns across 8 bases. The CDR3 has 14 residues. CDR1 is SGHRS, CDR2 YFSETQ, per germline. The V and J ends lost 3 bases and 7 bases, in that order; junction bases with no gene match: 6. The CDR3 DNA is TGCGCCAGCAGCTCCCAGGGGGCGGATAATGAGCAGTTCTTC. Its protein product is CASSSQGADNEQFF. The full variable domain, rest sourced from reference TRBV5-1 and TRBJ2-1, is KAGVTQTPRYLIKTRGQQVTLSCSPISGHRSVSWYQQTPGQGLQFLFEYFSETQRNKGNFPGRFSGRQFSNSRSEMNVSTLELGDSALYLCASSSQGADNEQFFGPGTRLTVL.